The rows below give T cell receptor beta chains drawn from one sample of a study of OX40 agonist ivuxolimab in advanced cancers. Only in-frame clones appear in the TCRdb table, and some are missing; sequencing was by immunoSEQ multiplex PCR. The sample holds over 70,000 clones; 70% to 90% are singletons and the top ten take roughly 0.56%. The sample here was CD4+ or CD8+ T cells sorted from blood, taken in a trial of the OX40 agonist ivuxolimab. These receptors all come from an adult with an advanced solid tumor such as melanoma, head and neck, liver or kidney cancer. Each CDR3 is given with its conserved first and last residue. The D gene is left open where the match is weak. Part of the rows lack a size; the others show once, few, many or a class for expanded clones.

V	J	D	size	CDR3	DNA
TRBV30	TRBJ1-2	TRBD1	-	CAWSVHGTASYGYTF	TGTGCCTGGAGTGTACACGGGACAGCCAGTTATGGCTACACCTTC
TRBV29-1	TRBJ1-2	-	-	CSVGPGEEYGYTF	TGCAGCGTTGGTCCAGGGGAGGAATATGGCTACACCTTC
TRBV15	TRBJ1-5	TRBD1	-	CATSGDRVGQPQHF	TGTGCCACCAGCGGGGACAGGGTCGGTCAGCCCCAGCATTTT
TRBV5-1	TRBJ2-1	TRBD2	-	CASSLSLAGVGEQFF	TGCGCCAGCAGCTTGTCGCTAGCGGGAGTTGGTGAGCAGTTCTTC
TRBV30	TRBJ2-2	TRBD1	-	CAWQQGAGVAGELFF	TGTGCCTGGCAACAGGGGGCGGGGGTCGCCGGGGAGCTGTTTTTT
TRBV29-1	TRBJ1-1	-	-	CSVEAALGTEAFF	TGCAGCGTTGAGGCGGCTTTGGGCACTGAAGCTTTCTTT
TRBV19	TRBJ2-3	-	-	CASSQADTQYF	TGTGCCAGTAGTCAAGCAGATACGCAGTATTTT
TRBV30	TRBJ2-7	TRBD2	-	CAWSVASGSYEQYF	TGTGCCTGGAGTGTCGCTAGCGGGAGTTACGAGCAGTACTTC
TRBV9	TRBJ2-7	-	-	CASSVASTTYEQYF	TGTGCCAGCAGCGTAGCTTCTACAACCTACGAGCAGTACTTC
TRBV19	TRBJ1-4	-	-	CASSILGRTNEKLFF	TGTGCCAGTAGTATCCTTGGGAGAACTAATGAAAAACTGTTTTTT
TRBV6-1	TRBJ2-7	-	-	CASSALGYEQYF	TGTGCCAGCAGTGCCCTTGGCTACGAGCAGTACTTC
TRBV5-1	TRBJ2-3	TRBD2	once	CASSLAAPGLAVISSTDTQYF	TGCGCCAGCAGCTTGGCGGCACCGGGACTAGCGGTAATTTCTAGCACAGATACGCAGTATTTT